Below are 26 T cell receptor beta chains sequenced from a single sample in a study of cytomegalovirus exposure and HLA in healthy donors. Primers: 60 Vbeta forward and 13 Jbeta reverse. TCRdb keeps only in-frame clones here, not all; method: immunoSEQ multiplex PCR. The top ten clones hold about 5.4% of a sample with 150,000 to 200,000 clones, almost 75% of them seen once. The sample comprised PBMCs. Receptors originate from a woman younger than 35 in good health and CMV-seropositive.

V usage is TRBV7-9 and J usage is TRBJ1-3; D unresolved. Germline values: CDR1 SEHNR, CDR2 FQNEAQ (reference sequence). The CDR3 is made up of 13 amino acids. V lost 1 base to trimming and J lost 7 bases, with 8 bases between them. The chain's CDR3 is CASSLGSANTIYF. CDR3 in DNA: TGTGCCAGCAGCTTAGGTAGCGCGAACACCATATATTTT.

This clone occurred once. The chain carries TRBV27 and TRBJ2-5, with TRBD2 matching over 11 bases. V gave up 8 bases and J gave up 5 bases; unmatched junction bases: 19. The CDR3 length is 18 residues. From germline, CDR1 is MNHEY and CDR2 SMNVEV (reference sequence). CDR3 in amino acids: CASYSKTLSGGAGETQYF. Written as DNA, the CDR3 is TGTGCCAGCTATTCGAAAACCCTTAGCGGGGGGGCCGGGGAGACCCAGTACTTC.

This chain links TRBV10-3 with TRBJ2-1, with TRBD2 identical over 8 bases. The ends lost 6 bases at V and 2 bases at J; junction bases unmatched: 6. The CDR3 sequence is 15 residues long. CDR1 is ENHRY, CDR2 SYGVKD, per germline. CDR3 amino acids: CAISQTSETYNEQFF. The CDR3 DNA reads as TGTGCCATCAGCCAGACTAGCGAAACCTACAATGAGCAGTTCTTC.

This clone turned up a few times. Other DNA sequences in the sample encode the same CDR3. J is TRBJ2-7 and V is TRBV19; 9 bases align to TRBD1. The CDR3 has 13 amino acids. V shed 3 bases and J 3 bases; nucleotides not matched to a gene: 0. Germline lookup yields CDR1 LNHDA and CDR2 SQIVND (reference sequence). Here the CDR3 DNA reads TGTGCCAGTAGTATGGGACAGGGCTACGAGCAGTACTTC. It is translated as CASSMGQGYEQYF.

The rearrangement joins TRBV19 to TRBJ2-5, with 14 positions matching TRBD2. The length of the CDR3 is 17 residues. Germline assignment: CDR1 LNHDA and CDR2 SQIVND (reference sequence). With V trimmed by 8 bases and J by 2 bases, 10 bases remained unmatched. This CDR3 is CASRPGLAGALQETQYF. CDR3 DNA sequence: TGTGCCAGTCGACCGGGACTAGCGGGGGCCCTTCAAGAGACCCAGTACTTC.

This clone appeared once. V is TRBV5-5 and J is TRBJ1-2; weak D call: TRBD1 (5 bases). The CDR3 totals 13 residues. In germline, CDR1 is SGHKS, CDR2 YYEKEE (reference sequence). Trimming left V 4 bases short and J 6 bases short, with 13 bases between. CDR3 region: CASSPRWGDGYTF. The CDR3 DNA reads as TGTGCCAGCAGCCCAAGGTGGGGGGATGGCTACACCTTC.

This clone appeared a few times. V and J are TRBV7-2 and TRBJ2-3, with D hard to call. The CDR3 contains 15 residues. Germline values: CDR1 SGHTA, CDR2 FQGNSA. Trimming took off 5 bases at V and 1 base at J, with 13 bases between the two ends. CDR3 nucleotides: TGTGCCAGCAGCCCCGTGGGCTTAGGCACAGATACGCAGTATTTT. It yields the protein CASSPVGLGTDTQYF.

This rearrangement joins TRBV18 to TRBJ2-7; tentatively, D is TRBD1 (5 bases). CDR3 length: 14 residues. The V gene lost 2 bases and the J gene lost 2 bases, with 10 bases spanning the gap. Germline V gene data show CDR1 as KGHSH and CDR2 as LQKENI. The CDR3 sequence is CASSPDSGAYEQYF. Written as DNA, the CDR3 is TGTGCCAGCTCACCAGACAGTGGGGCCTACGAGCAGTACTTC.

The gene calls are TRBV6-1 and TRBJ1-5; 7 bases line up with TRBD1. Germline V gene sequence: CDR1 MNHNS, CDR2 SASEGT. The trim removed 6 bases at V and 1 base at J, leaving 6 bases unmatched. There are 15 residues in the CDR3. The CDR3 nucleotides are TGTGCCAGCAGAACCGGGACAGCCAGCAATCAGCCCCAGCATTTT. This gives the protein CASRTGTASNQPQHF.

This clone appeared a few times. The rearrangement links TRBV28 to TRBJ2-3, with 12 positions matching TRBD1. CDR3 size: 17 residues. The germline V gene has CDR1 MDHEN and CDR2 SYDVKM. Trimming at V came to 5 bases and at J to 4 bases, leaving 10 bases not matched to a gene. Written as DNA, the CDR3 is TGTGCCAGCAGTGCAACCGGGACAGGGGGCGGCCCAGATACGCAGTATTTT. This gives the protein CASSATGTGGGPDTQYF. The variable domain in full, completed from reference TRBV28 and TRBJ2-3, reads DVKVTQSSRYLVKRTGEKVFLECVQDMDHENMFWYRQDPGLGLRLIYFSYDVKMKEKGDIPEGYSVSREKKERFSLILESASTNQTSMYLCASSATGTGGGPDTQYFGPGTRLTVL.

The genes are TRBV30 and TRBJ2-5, with 7 bases identical to TRBD1. CDR3 length equals 15 residues. Germline CDR1 and CDR2: GTSNPN and SVGIG (reference sequence). V lost 2 bases, J lost 5 bases, and 11 bases stayed unmatched. CDR3 protein: CAWSRMTGHGETQYF. CDR3 bases: TGTGCCTGGAGTCGTATGACAGGGCACGGGGAGACCCAGTACTTC.

This clone has just one count. J is TRBJ2-1 and V is TRBV12-2; the table's D call, TRBD1, has no DNA check behind it. TRBV12-2 is marked as a pseudogene. CDR3 length equals 17 residues. CDR3 protein: CASRLEAATGFYNEQFF. The DNA of the CDR3 is TGTGCAAGTCGCTTAGAGGCGGCCACAGGGTTCTACAATGAGCAGTTCTTC.

The rearrangement joins TRBV27 to TRBJ2-1; 9 bases map to TRBD1. From germline, CDR1 is MNHEY and CDR2 SMNVEV (reference sequence). With 4 bases clipped from V and 1 base from J, the junction kept 5 bases outside the gene matches. The CDR3 has 16 amino acids. CDR3 sequence (DNA): TGTGCCAGCAGTTCACGACAGGGGGTATCCTACAATGAGCAGTTCTTC. Its translation: CASSSRQGVSYNEQFF.

The chain is built from TRBV4-3 and TRBJ2-2, with TRBD2 identical over 14 bases. CDR3 size: 17 residues. Germline values: CDR1 LGHNA, CDR2 YSLEER. V was clipped by 3 bases and J by 3 bases; unmatched bases: 3. CDR3 in DNA: TGCGCCAGCAGCCAGGGACTAGCGGGGGCCCACACCGGGGAGCTGTTTTTT. Amino acids: CASSQGLAGAHTGELFF.

This clone showed up just a few times. The chain links TRBV6-5 to TRBJ2-7; D gene uncertain. Trimming removed 0 bases from V and 5 bases from J, with 11 bases in between. Germline values: CDR1 MNHEY, CDR2 SVGAGI. The CDR3 sequence is 14 residues long. CDR3 residues: CASSYSVEPHEQYF. The CDR3 coding sequence is TGTGCCAGCAGTTACTCCGTGGAGCCTCACGAGCAGTACTTC.

V is TRBV5-4 and J is TRBJ1-1; TRBD1 is a possible D gene (5 bases). Germline V gives CDR1 SGHNT, CDR2 YYREEE (reference sequence). The CDR3 is 14 amino acids. The germline V and J ends were trimmed by 10 bases and 3 bases, with 19 bases remaining between them. CDR3 sequence (DNA): TGTGCCGCGGGGGTAGTTCCGGGGGACACTGAAGCTTTCTTT. Protein product: CAAGVVPGDTEAFF.

The genes are TRBV13 and TRBJ2-1, with D tentatively TRBD2 (6 bases). The CDR3 is 14 amino acids. V lost 3 bases and J 7 bases, leaving 13 bases between the germline ends. The germline V gene encodes CDR1 PRHDT and CDR2 FYEKMQ (reference sequence). CDR3 bases: TGTGCCAGCAGCTTTATGGAGGGAGTGAATGAGCAGTTCTTC. Translated: CASSFMEGVNEQFF.

The V gene is TRBV28, the J gene TRBJ1-2, with 7 bases matching TRBD1. This CDR3 contains 14 residues. The V segment lost 8 bases and the J segment 4 bases; nucleotides outside the gene matches: 10. CDR1 is MDHEN, CDR2 SYDVKM, per germline. The chain's CDR3 is CASAYRGSPYGYTF. The CDR3 DNA reads TGTGCCAGCGCATACAGGGGTTCTCCCTATGGCTACACCTTC.

This clone has a handful of counts. The V call is TRBV11-2, the J call TRBJ2-1, with 11 bases matching TRBD2. The germline V gene has CDR1 SGHAT and CDR2 FQNNGV. The V gene end was trimmed by 0 bases and the J gene end by 7 bases; junction bases not matched to a gene: 8. The CDR3 totals 17 residues. CDR3 residues: CASSLDRNLAGGNEQFF. CDR3 DNA sequence: TGTGCCAGCAGCTTAGATCGCAATCTAGCGGGGGGTAATGAGCAGTTCTTC.

This chain connects TRBV7-2 to TRBJ1-2; 12 positions agree with TRBD1. CDR1 and CDR2 from the germline V gene are SGHTA and FQGNSA. J was trimmed by 8 bases and V by 2 bases; bases with no gene match: 6. This CDR3 has 15 amino acids. As DNA, the CDR3 is TGTGCCAGCAGCTTAACGGGACAGGGGGCTCGGGGCTACACCTTC. This translates into CASSLTGQGARGYTF.

This clone was detected only a few times. The gene calls are TRBV30 and TRBJ1-2, with TRBD1 matching over 11 bases. This CDR3 contains 13 residues. The trim removed 2 bases at V and 7 bases at J, leaving 3 bases unmatched. Germline V gene data show CDR1 as GTSNPN and CDR2 as SVGIG (reference sequence). DNA for the CDR3: TGTGCCTGGAGTTGGACAGGGGGCGGTGGCTACACCTTC. Its protein product is CAWSWTGGGGYTF. Filled out from reference TRBV30 and TRBJ1-2, the complete variable domain reads SQTIHQWPATLVQPVGSPLSLECTVEGTSNPNLYWYRQAAGRGLQLLFYSVGIGQISSEVPQNLSASRPQDRQFILSSKKLLLSDSGFYLCAWSWTGGGGYTFGSGTRLTVV.

This chain connects TRBV13 to TRBJ2-1; TRBD1 matches at 10 bases. The CDR3 spans 19 residues. Trimming cost V 1 base and J 9 bases; bases outside gene matches: 18. CDR1 and CDR2 (germline): PRHDT, FYEKMQ (reference sequence). The CDR3 loop is CASSLVGTGAVLNPSEQFF. Here the CDR3 DNA reads TGTGCCAGCAGCTTAGTTGGGACAGGGGCCGTCCTCAATCCTAGTGAGCAGTTCTTC.

The chain joins TRBV19 to TRBJ2-5; 9 bases are shared with TRBD1. V shed 5 bases and J 5 bases; nucleotides not matched to a gene: 15. The CDR3 has 17 amino acids. Germline CDR1 LNHDA, CDR2 SQIVND (reference sequence). In DNA, the CDR3 is TGTGCCAGTAGTGCCCGGGGACAGGGAACAATCGGGGAGACCCAGTACTTC. Encoded protein: CASSARGQGTIGETQYF.

V usage is TRBV7-9 and J usage is TRBJ1-1; 8 bases match TRBD1. The CDR3 loop spans 16 amino acids. The V gene's germline CDR1 is SEHNR and CDR2 FQNEAQ (reference sequence). V trimming: 5 bases; J trimming: 4 bases; junction bases outside the gene matches: 12. CDR3 protein: CASSPGGGGVSTEAFF. As DNA, the CDR3 is TGTGCCAGCAGCCCAGGGGGCGGGGGGGTGTCCACTGAAGCTTTCTTT.

This chain uses TRBV6-1 with TRBJ1-6; no definite D call. The CDR3 runs 13 residues. Trimming stripped 2 bases from V and 11 bases from J, with 10 bases between. The germline V gene has CDR1 MNHNS and CDR2 SASEGT. As DNA, the CDR3 is TGTGCCAGCAGTGAATTCGGTCTTCCACCCCTCCACTTT. Amino acid sequence: CASSEFGLPPLHF.

CDR3 DNA sequence: TGTGCCAGCATGAACGGGGGGGCAGGAGATACGCAGTATTTT. This codes for CASMNGGAGDTQYF. This rearrangement joins TRBV7-2 to TRBJ2-3, with 8 bases identical to TRBD2. V lost 7 bases, J lost 5 bases, and 8 bases stayed unmatched. The CDR3 contains 14 residues. The germline V gene encodes CDR1 SGHTA and CDR2 FQGNSA.